This is a list of T cell receptor beta chains from one sample in a study of OX40 agonist ivuxolimab in advanced cancers. Data came from immunoSEQ multiplex PCR; TCRdb stores just in-frame clones and leaves some out. The table lists 60,000 to 70,000 clones, approximately 86% of them singletons. The starting material was CD4+ or CD8+ T cells sorted from blood, obtained in a trial of the OX40 agonist ivuxolimab. Source of these receptors: an adult with an advanced solid tumor such as melanoma, head and neck, liver or kidney cancer. Each CDR3 is given with its conserved first and last residue.

TRBJ1-4,TRBV30,CAWSGGSATNEKLFF
TRBJ2-5,TRBV7-8,CASSYRGLQETQYF
TRBJ2-3,TRBV2,CASGRGSFSDTQYF
TRBJ2-3,TRBV5-1,CASSSGTGADTQYF
TRBJ2-1,TRBV7-2,CASSLEAGSRRAQFF
TRBJ1-1,TRBV18,CASSLPTGQGAKVSEAFF
TRBJ2-7,TRBV6-1,CASSGRDSPYEQYF
TRBJ1-2,TRBV10-3,CAIGGPPGDYGYTF
TRBJ2-7,TRBV6-5,CASKIKGAGEQYF
TRBJ2-3,TRBV6-1,CASSELAGADTQYF
TRBJ2-2,TRBV9,CASSVAQGANTGELFF
TRBJ2-3,TRBV5-1,CASSPLSTGGPDTQYF
TRBJ1-4,TRBV30,CAWSVQVPEKLFF
TRBJ2-3,TRBV5-1,CASHLPQAGSTDTQYF
TRBJ1-1,TRBV19,CASSPHRAGQGYSEAFF
TRBJ1-3,TRBV18,CASSPPLTGTGNTIYF
TRBJ1-5,TRBV27,CASRRHILSNQPQHF
TRBJ2-2,TRBV19,CASSIQGAHTGELFF
TRBJ1-2,TRBV27,CASRGQGNYGYTF
TRBJ2-5,TRBV5-5,CASSWTVTPQETQYF
TRBJ2-3,TRBV7-9,CASSSGTATHTQYF
TRBJ2-6,TRBV6-5,CASSYSEVSGANVLTF
TRBJ2-7,TRBV5-8,CASSRIRAPYEQYF
TRBJ1-6,TRBV9,CASSRMTGDTNSPLHF
TRBJ2-3,TRBV5-1,CASSLEGRTDTQYF
TRBJ1-4,TRBV9,CASSVEVGSNEKLFF
TRBJ2-2,TRBV10-1,CASRGSGELFF
TRBJ2-1,TRBV2,CASSEGLAGGNEQFF
TRBJ2-1,TRBV19,CASSIDPSGGALDEQFF
TRBJ2-7,TRBV7-2,CASSQALLSYEQYF
TRBJ2-7,TRBV28,CASRARPGVGSYEQYF
TRBJ2-7,TRBV7-2,CASSLGRDRYEQYF
TRBJ1-3,TRBV27,CASSFESDRGQLSGNTIYF